These T cell receptor beta chains were read from a single sample in a study of cytotoxic CD8 clonotypes in ibrutinib-treated CLL. Clones were read by immunoSEQ multiplex PCR, and TCRdb kept only the in-frame ones, dropping some. The table has roughly 30,000 clones, 75% to 80% seen once; the top ten hold roughly 48%. The sequencing here drew on PBMCs, taken after 36 months of ibrutinib treatment. These receptors were taken from a human donor with chronic lymphocytic leukemia. CDR3s include the opening cysteine and the closing phenylalanine or tryptophan. Each record gives: clone size, J gene, V gene, D gene, CDR3 DNA, CDR3 protein. D genes are given only for firm matches. A row's size may be missing; if present it is once, few, many or a size class.

>-|TRBJ2-7|TRBV10-3|TRBD2
TGTGCCATCAGTGAGTCCTCTAGCGGATACTACGAGCAGTACTTC
CAISESSSGYYEQYF
>-|TRBJ2-7|TRBV19|TRBD1
TGTGCCAGTAGTCCCGGGACAGGGGGCTACGAGCAGTACTTC
CASSPGTGGYEQYF
>once|TRBJ1-2|TRBV10-3|TRBD1
TGTGCCATCAGTGAGTGGGCAGGGGGAAACGATGGCTACACCTTC
CAISEWAGGNDGYTF
>-|TRBJ2-6|TRBV4-3|-
TGCGCCAGCAGCCAAGGGCAGGGGAGGGGGGCCAACGTCCTGACTTTC
CASSQGQGRGANVLTF
>once|TRBJ2-1|TRBV7-7|-
TGTGCCAGCAGCTTAGGCCAGAGCCCATACAATGAGCAGTTCTTC
CASSLGQSPYNEQFF
>-|TRBJ2-7|TRBV7-9|-
TGTGCCAGCAGTCTGACAGGACTCTACGAGCAGTACTTC
CASSLTGLYEQYF
>-|TRBJ1-1|TRBV5-6|-
TGTGCCAGCAGCTTTCAGGGATTGAACACTGAAGCTTTCTTT
CASSFQGLNTEAFF
>few|TRBJ2-7|TRBV5-1|TRBD1
TGCGCCAGCAGCCGTGGGACAGGGGATTCCTACGAGCAGTACTTC
CASSRGTGDSYEQYF
>-|TRBJ1-5|TRBV29-1|TRBD1
TGCAGCGTATCACAGGGGGTTGGCAATCAGCCCCAGCATTTT
CSVSQGVGNQPQHF
>-|TRBJ2-7|TRBV5-6|-
TGTGCCAGCAGCTTGACGGCTACCTACGAGCAGTACTTC
CASSLTATYEQYF
>-|TRBJ1-1|TRBV5-1|-
TGCGCCAGCAGCTTGGCGGGGATGAACACTGAAGCTTTCTTT
CASSLAGMNTEAFF
>-|TRBJ1-5|TRBV7-9|-
TGTGCCAGCAGCTCCCAGACCGGGAATCAGCCCCAGCATTTT
CASSSQTGNQPQHF
>-|TRBJ1-5|TRBV27|-
TGTGCCAGCAGTTTCGGTGGAGGGTATCGCAATCAGCCCCAGCATTTT
CASSFGGGYRNQPQHF
>-|TRBJ1-2|TRBV9|-
TGTGCCAGCAGCGTAGAAGGGGGAGGCTACACCTTC
CASSVEGGGYTF
>-|TRBJ2-1|TRBV6-6|-
TGTGCCAGCAGTTACAATGAGCAGTTCTTC
CASSYNEQFF
>once|TRBJ2-3|TRBV6-5|TRBD1
TGTGCCAGCAGCCGAGGACAGGGGACGGGAGATACGCAGTATTTT
CASSRGQGTGDTQYF
>few|TRBJ1-2|TRBV4-1|TRBD1
TGCGCCAGCAGCCTGACCGGGACAGGGGTTGGCCGGACCTATGGCTACACCTTC
CASSLTGTGVGRTYGYTF
>-|TRBJ2-1|TRBV6-5|TRBD1
TGTGCCAGCAGTGCGGGACAGGGGTACAATGAGCAGTTCTTC
CASSAGQGYNEQFF
>few|TRBJ1-6|TRBV2|-
TGTGCCAGCAGGGGAGCGCGGAATTCACCCCTCCACTTT
CASRGARNSPLHF
>-|TRBJ2-3|TRBV7-9|TRBD2
TGTGCCAGCAGCTTACTAGCGGGGGGTGCCACAGATACGCAGTATTTT
CASSLLAGGATDTQYF
>once|TRBJ1-5|TRBV6-1|TRBD1
TGTGCCAGCAGCCTAACAGGGGATAGCAATCAGCCCCAGCATTTT
CASSLTGDSNQPQHF
>-|TRBJ1-2|TRBV6-6|TRBD1
TGTGCCAGCAGTTACTCGGGACAGGGGAATGGCTACACCTTC
CASSYSGQGNGYTF
>-|TRBJ1-3|TRBV11-2|-
TGTGCCAGCAGCTTAGCCCCGGACACCATATATTTT
CASSLAPDTIYF
>-|TRBJ2-5|TRBV15|-
TGTGCCACCGAGAAGGGGCGAGGGGAGACCCAGTACTTC
CATEKGRGETQYF
>-|TRBJ2-7|TRBV9|-
TGTGCCAGCAGCGTAGATGGGTCCTACGAGCAGTACTTC
CASSVDGSYEQYF
>-|TRBJ2-7|TRBV19|TRBD2
TGTGCCAGTAGTACCTCTAGCGGGGGGACCTACGAGCAGTACTTC
CASSTSSGGTYEQYF
>once|TRBJ1-6|TRBV6-5|-
TGTGCCAGCAGTTACGGGGATTATAATTCACCCCTCCACTTT
CASSYGDYNSPLHF
>-|TRBJ1-1|TRBV6-5|TRBD1
TGTGCCAGCAGCCCTCAGGTTGGGACAGGGGAAGCTTTCTTT
CASSPQVGTGEAFF
>-|TRBJ2-6|TRBV5-1|-
TGCGCCAGCAGCTTGGCCCTTCTGGCAGGGGCCAACGTCCTGACTTTC
CASSLALLAGANVLTF
>-|TRBJ1-1|TRBV6-6|-
TGTGCCGGTCACCAGGGAGTGGGTGCTGAAGCTTTCTTT
CAGHQGVGAEAFF
>-|TRBJ1-1|TRBV2|TRBD1
TGTGCCAGCAGTGTCGACAGGGCGGTCACTGAAGCTTTCTTT
CASSVDRAVTEAFF
>few|TRBJ2-3|TRBV7-9|-
TGTGCCAGCAGCTTAGCCCATACGCAGTATTTT
CASSLAHTQYF
>-|TRBJ2-1|TRBV11-2|TRBD2
TGTGCCAGCAGCCGCCCGACTAGCCTAGGGAATGAGCAGTTCTTC
CASSRPTSLGNEQFF
>-|TRBJ2-1|TRBV29-1|TRBD1
TGCAGCGTTGAAGGTGGGGCAGGGGGATACAATGAGCAGTTCTTC
CSVEGGAGGYNEQFF
>once|TRBJ2-7|TRBV5-1|TRBD2
TGCGCCAGCACCCTGGGGGGGGTGGCCTACGAGCAGTACTTC
CASTLGGVAYEQYF
>once|TRBJ1-2|TRBV7-2|-
TGTGCCAGCAGCTTATTGACCGGGGAGGGCTACACCTTC
CASSLLTGEGYTF
>-|TRBJ1-3|TRBV5-1|-
TGCGCCAGCAGCTTGGCAGGGGCTGGAAACACCATATATTTT
CASSLAGAGNTIYF
>few|TRBJ1-1|TRBV4-2|TRBD1
TGTGCCAGCTCTCAGGGGGTGAACACTGAAGCTTTCTTT
CASSQGVNTEAFF
>-|TRBJ2-1|TRBV4-1|-
TGCGCCAGCAGCCAAAGGGATATCTCCTACAATGAGCAGTTCTTC
CASSQRDISYNEQFF
>-|TRBJ2-3|TRBV2|-
TGTGCCAGCAGTGCTAGGAAGGTCACAGATACGCAGTATTTT
CASSARKVTDTQYF
>-|TRBJ1-1|TRBV13|-
TGTGCCAGTGACGACCAGGGAAGAACAGCTTTCTTT
CASDDQGRTAFF
>-|TRBJ1-5|TRBV2|TRBD1
TGTGCCAGCAGGAGCGACAGGGGTGGCAATCAGCCCCAGCATTTT
CASRSDRGGNQPQHF
>-|TRBJ2-5|TRBV5-4|-
TGTGCCAGCAGCCAAGATGGATTACAAGAGACCCAGTACTTC
CASSQDGLQETQYF
>-|TRBJ1-3|TRBV5-1|TRBD1
TGCGCCAGCAGCGTCTCTCAGGGGGCGAGTGGAAACACCATATATTTT
CASSVSQGASGNTIYF
>-|TRBJ2-4|TRBV5-1|-
TGCGCCAGCAGCTTGGTGGACGGATTAGCCAAAAACATTCAGTACTTC
CASSLVDGLAKNIQYF
>-|TRBJ2-2|TRBV19|-
TGTGCCACCACCCTGGTGGGGGCGAACACCGGGGAGCTGTTTTTT
CATTLVGANTGELFF
>-|TRBJ2-3|TRBV6-5|TRBD1
TGTGCCACCACCGACTGGACAGGTATCGGAGATACGCAGTATTTT
CATTDWTGIGDTQYF
>-|TRBJ2-2|TRBV4-1|TRBD1
TGCGCCAGCAGCCCTACAGGGGGCCCGAACACCGGGGAGCTGTTTTTT
CASSPTGGPNTGELFF
>-|TRBJ1-4|TRBV9|TRBD1
TGTGCCAGCAGCGGAGGACAGGGGGTGGAAAAACTGTTTTTT
CASSGGQGVEKLFF
>-|TRBJ1-1|TRBV5-6|TRBD1
TGTGCCAGCAGCTGGGGACAGGGAAGCCTCATGAACACTGAAGCTTTCTTT
CASSWGQGSLMNTEAFF